This T cell receptor beta chain originates from a study of blood T cells in healthy people across ages (dated by TCRdb to the mid-2010s). About the study as a whole: In model experiments, template switching captured roughly one uniquely barcoded TCR beta cDNA molecule for every two T cells. The study measured age-related changes in TCR beta repertoire diversity using deep sequencing normalized with unique cDNA molecular identifiers. The donors were divided into four age groups: young (average approximately 15 years), middle-aged (over 35), aged (around 59) and long-lived (roughly 86). Using the same blood draw, the study looked at two additional independent replicas of 1 million unique cDNA reads for two donors, one aged 18 to 29 and the other aged 80 or older.

The sample holds a few counts of this clonotype. This clone's antigen is unknown. No much larger clone exists at a distance of one base, and base qualities are not known. The CDR3 measures 9 amino acids from cysteine to phenylalanine. Only the CDR3 portion is preserved as DNA: 27 bases, with reading frame beginning at the first base. The library was made by 5' RACE. This sample was sequenced with an Illumina HiSeq 2500. A second PCR of 7 to 11 cycles was performed with a sample-barcoded 5' primer and a J-beta primer mix. A template-switch 5' adaptor carrying 12 random nucleotides introduced a unique molecular identifier onto each TCR beta cDNA molecule. At least 3 million CDR3-containing paired-end reads were obtained from each sample. The Mint cDNA synthesis kit, primed by a TRBC-specific oligonucleotide, was used to synthesize first-strand cDNA from all RNA. Following uracil-DNA glycosylase treatment, all cDNA underwent a first 18-cycle PCR with the universal primers M1SS and BC2_uni_R. On the authors' methods: For normalization, 1 million high-quality reads were randomly selected from each sample, with every read carrying a distinct molecular identifier. Instead of being binned into consensus sequences, reads with shared molecular identifiers were discarded. MiTCR, set to a Q25 quality threshold and the strictest error-elimination algorithm, was used for CDR3 identification, clonotype clustering and error correction. A nonparametric unseen species model using Euler transformation provided a lower-bound estimate of total TCR beta diversity. TCRdb took the public reads, trimmed them with fastp at Q25, ran MiXCR for clone calling and kept in-frame beta chains. Every entry covers one CDR3 protein and lists the most common genes and DNA from its rows. TCRdb, not the authors, supplied the V and J calls. Within this sample are around 800,000 distinct CDR3 sequences, with roughly 25% of them counted one time only. The ten largest clones add up to under 3% of the sample.

Results the study describes overall, beyond this receptor: Bulk unsorted PBMC profiling prevented conclusive comparison of naive and antigen-experienced compartments. Compared with the aged group, more naive CD4+ T cells, fewer expanded clones and increased TCR diversity were shown by the long-lived group, suggesting age selection. Donor CMV infection status was unknown, potentially confounding age-related changes in expanded clonotypes. Observed TCR beta diversity correlated strongly with the percentage of naive T cells measured by flow cytometry. Estimates of total diversity based on one million sequenced T cells were considered lower bounds and underestimates. As age increased, observed TCR beta diversity per million T cells dropped in a roughly linear way, and a significant reduction was already evident by age roughly 40.

Donors were approximately 42 systemically healthy Caucasian individuals from Russia aged 6 to 90 years. Each donor gave about 10 milliliters of peripheral blood, drawn into EDTA-treated Vacutainer tubes. Ficoll-Paque density-gradient centrifugation was used to isolate PBMCs, with at least 6 million per sample. Total RNA was extracted from PBMCs with Trizol reagent, with at least 6 micrograms obtained per sample. For every donor, an aliquot of PBMCs went through flow cytometry to measure the percentages of naive CD45RAhigh/CD27high T cells. Another study also made use of these data, one on T cells of mothers and their children. Reported in the second study: Donors were nine systemically healthy Caucasian individuals: three mothers and their six children. cDNA synthesis consumed the entire amount of extracted RNA, loaded at around 1.4 ug RNA in each 15 ul reaction. In the second PCR, the M1S primer introduced both the sample barcodes and 2-4 random nucleotides. More than 8.5 million TCR beta CDR3 reads were obtained from each mother, and about 3 million reads were obtained from each child. TCR recombination output is similarly shaped by thymic selection in related and unrelated pairs, with a minor effect exerted by inherited differences. Related mother-child pairs always showed normalized repertoire overlap that was slightly higher than in unrelated mother-child pairs, though the difference was never significant. With a sensitivity of 90 to 100 clones per million clonotypes, no persistent microchimeric T cell clones were detected. To look for features that set related mother-child pairs apart from unrelated individuals, the researchers ran deep NGS to compare the TCR beta repertoires of mothers and children. On average, the children were roughly 11 +/- 4 years old, while the mothers were about 40 +/- 4 years old. Libraries were sequenced on Illumina HiSeq 2000 with 100+100 nt paired-end reads after adapter ligation with NEBNext reagents. To prevent cross-contamination, the mother and child libraries were prepared a month apart and were sequenced in separate runs. For each donor, somewhere between roughly 500,000 and 2,300,000 distinct TCR beta clonotypes were identified. Naive TCR beta clonotypes were estimated from low-frequency clonotypes matched to each donor's FACS-determined naive share, without sorting.

The receptor was derived from a boy aged 5-17 years in good health. The specimen sequenced was blood. In this chain, TRBV21-1 is recombined with TRBJ2-7. TRBV21-1 is reported as a pseudogene. Here is the DNA: TGTGCCAGCGGCCACGAGCAGTACTTC. Its translation is CASGHEQYF.